These 18 T cell receptor beta chains originate from one sample sequenced in a study of long-term antiretroviral therapy in people with HIV. They ran version v3.0 of the immunoSEQ assay at survey level. Profiled with immunoSEQ multiplex PCR; TCRdb holds only in-frame clones, not every one. The top ten clones hold less than 8% of a sample with about 21,000 clones, around 77% of them seen once. Sequenced here: unsorted PBMCs, sampled 2.2 years after starting antiretroviral therapy. These receptors all stem from a man between 45 and 60 years old with HIV.

The chain links TRBV5-4 to TRBJ2-1, with 9 nucleotides matching TRBD2. Trimming removed 3 bases from V and 6 bases from J; junction bases left unmatched: 10. The CDR3 length is 16 residues. Germline V lookup: CDR1 SGHNT, CDR2 YYREEE (reference sequence). In DNA, the CDR3 is TGTGCCAGCAGCTCGGGAGGACTAGCGTTTCCCAATGAGCAGTTCTTC. It translates to CASSSGGLAFPNEQFF. Full variable domain (rest looked up from reference TRBV5-4 and TRBJ2-1): ETGVTQSPTHLIKTRGQQVTLRCSSQSGHNTVSWYQQALGQGPQFIFQYYREEENGRGNFPPRFSGLQFPNYSSELNVNALELDDSALYLCASSSGGLAFPNEQFFGPGTRLTVL.

CDR3 in DNA: TGCAGCGTTTCTGGGGGGTGGGGGATGAACACTGAAGCTTTCTTT. This sequence encodes CSVSGGWGMNTEAFF. The chain is built from TRBV29-1 and TRBJ1-1; a weak D match, TRBD1 (5 bases). Germline lookup yields CDR1 SQVTM and CDR2 ANQGSEA. Trimming took 5 bases from V and 0 from J, leaving 16 bases between them. This CDR3 has 15 residues.

This clone was picked up a small number of times. The chain has TRBV14 and TRBJ2-4, with a possible D match to TRBD1 (6 bases). From germline, CDR1 is SGHDN and CDR2 FVKESK. V gave up 4 bases and J gave up 8 bases, with 21 bases separating them. This CDR3 comprises 16 residues. The CDR3 region is CASSPYRDVRNDIQYF. The CDR3 nucleotides read TGTGCCAGCAGCCCCTACAGGGACGTCCGGAATGACATTCAGTACTTC.

The chain couples TRBV5-6 to TRBJ2-6, with TRBD1 matching over 7 bases. CDR3 length: 13 amino acids. Germline assignment: CDR1 SGHDT and CDR2 YYEEEE. With 5 bases clipped from V and 12 bases from J, the junction kept 8 bases outside the gene matches. CDR3 DNA sequence: TGTGCCAGCAGTCGCGACAGGGTAAGCGTCCTGACTTTC. Its translation: CASSRDRVSVLTF.

This clone was counted a single time. This rearrangement joins TRBV5-1 to TRBJ2-7; D might be TRBD2 (6 bases). CDR3 length equals 13 residues. CDR1 and CDR2 (germline): SGHRS, YFSETQ. V was clipped by 3 bases and J by 2 bases, with 9 bases between them. CDR3 bases: TGCGCCAGCAGCTGGCGGGGCGCCTACGAGCAGTACTTC. Amino acids: CASSWRGAYEQYF. The full variable domain, in which reference TRBV5-1 and TRBJ2-7 provide the parts outside the CDR3, is KAGVTQTPRYLIKTRGQQVTLSCSPISGHRSVSWYQQTPGQGLQFLFEYFSETQRNKGNFPGRFSGRQFSNSRSEMNVSTLELGDSALYLCASSWRGAYEQYFGPGTRLTVT.

The rearrangement links TRBV5-6 to TRBJ2-6; 8 bases are shared with TRBD2. Trimming removed 4 bases from V and 2 bases from J; junction bases left unmatched: 11. This CDR3 region has 18 residues. Germline-derived CDR1 and CDR2 are SGHDT and YYEEEE. In DNA form, the CDR3 reads TGTGCCAGCAGCATCGGACTAGCCGGGGGGGCTGGGGCCAACGTCCTGACTTTC. Translating it yields CASSIGLAGGAGANVLTF.

The chain employs TRBV4-3 and TRBJ2-1; TRBD1 matches 7 bases. Losses at the gene ends were 0 bases for V and 4 bases for J; bases not matched to a gene: 3. Germline assignment: CDR1 LGHNA and CDR2 YSLEER. This CDR3 spans 15 amino acids. The CDR3 is CASSQDGTEYNEQFF. CDR3 coding DNA: TGCGCCAGCAGCCAAGATGGGACAGAATACAATGAGCAGTTCTTC.

The V gene is TRBV9, the J gene TRBJ2-1, with 10 bases lining up with TRBD1. The CDR3 totals 16 residues. In germline, CDR1 is SGDLS, CDR2 YYNGEE. The V segment lost 3 bases and the J segment 1 base; nucleotides outside the gene matches: 4. CDR3 sequence (DNA): TGTGCCAGCAGCGCGCAGGGACAGGGGTCCTACAATGAGCAGTTCTTC. Translation gives CASSAQGQGSYNEQFF.

V usage is TRBV7-9 and J usage is TRBJ2-7; 7 positions match TRBD2. V lost 5 bases, J lost 5 bases, and 3 bases stayed unmatched. Germline-derived CDR1 and CDR2 are SEHNR and FQNEAQ (reference sequence). The CDR3 extends over 12 amino acids. The CDR3 region has the DNA TGTGCCAGCAGCGAACTAGCGAACGAGCAGTACTTC. Its protein product is CASSELANEQYF.

CDR3 DNA sequence: TGTGCCAGCAGCCGACCTGGTACTAGCGGAAGCTACGAGCAGTACTTC. Translated, it gives CASSRPGTSGSYEQYF. V gene TRBV5-4 combines with J gene TRBJ2-7; 8 positions match TRBD2. Germline V lookup: CDR1 SGHNT, CDR2 YYREEE (reference sequence). CDR3 length: 16 amino acids. Unmatched junction bases numbered 12, after V lost 4 bases and J lost 3 bases. Combining the CDR3 with reference TRBV5-4 and TRBJ2-7 gives the whole variable domain ETGVTQSPTHLIKTRGQQVTLRCSSQSGHNTVSWYQQALGQGPQFIFQYYREEENGRGNFPPRFSGLQFPNYSSELNVNALELDDSALYLCASSRPGTSGSYEQYFGPGTRLTVT.

This clone is a singleton in its sample. This rearrangement joins TRBV7-9 to TRBJ2-4; D uncertain. V was cut by 4 bases and J by 8 bases, with 12 bases left in between. The CDR3 contains 13 residues. From germline, CDR1 is SEHNR and CDR2 FQNEAQ (reference sequence). The CDR3 DNA is TGTGCCAGCAGCTCCCAGGACCGGGACATTCAGTACTTC. Its translation is CASSSQDRDIQYF. Full variable domain (outside the CDR3, taken from reference TRBV7-9 and TRBJ2-4): DTGVSQNPRHKITKRGQNVTFRCDPISEHNRLYWYRQTLGQGPEFLTYFQNEAQLEKSRLLSDRFSAERPKGSFSTLEIQRTEQGDSAMYLCASSSQDRDIQYFGAGTRLSVL.

This chain connects TRBV27 to TRBJ2-1, with D possibly called TRBD1 or TRBD2 (5 bases each). V was pared by 2 bases and J by 9 bases, with 17 bases between. CDR1 MNHEY and CDR2 SMNVEV come from the germline V gene (reference sequence). The CDR3 contains 15 residues. The CDR3 sequence is CASSLNGDGFGEQFF. The CDR3 DNA reads as TGTGCCAGCAGTTTAAACGGGGACGGATTTGGTGAGCAGTTCTTC.

This clone was observed once. The V call is TRBV6-1, the J call TRBJ1-6; D not certain. This CDR3 is 18 amino acids long. Germline loops: CDR1 MNHNS, CDR2 SASEGT. Trimming cost V 4 bases and J 4 bases, with 20 bases left between them. CDR3 bases: TGTGCCAGCAGTGGATTTCTACAGCGTACTCGGTATAATTCACCCCTCCACTTT. Its translation is CASSGFLQRTRYNSPLHF.

J is TRBJ2-5 and V is TRBV14; D is ambiguous. CDR1 is SGHDN and CDR2 is FVKESK in the germline V gene. V lost 1 base, J lost 5 bases, and 5 bases lay in between. The CDR3 spans 12 residues. This CDR3 is CASSQGLETQYF. The CDR3 DNA reads TGTGCCAGCAGCCAAGGGTTGGAGACCCAGTACTTC.

This clone has only one observation. This sequence joins TRBV7-8 and TRBJ2-7, with 12 bases lining up with TRBD2. In germline, CDR1 is SGHVS, CDR2 FQNEAQ. Trimming removed 5 bases from V and 0 bases from J; junction bases left unmatched: 8. CDR3 length: 17 amino acids. The CDR3 DNA reads as TGTGCCAGCAGCGCCGCTAGCGGGAGGGTAGGCTCCTACGAGCAGTACTTC. This gives the protein CASSAASGRVGSYEQYF. Full variable domain (remainder filled in from reference TRBV7-8 and TRBJ2-7): GAGVSQSPRYKVAKRGQDVALRCDPISGHVSLFWYQQALGQGPEFLTYFQNEAQLDKSGLPSDRFFAERPEGSVSTLKIQRTQQEDSAVYLCASSAASGRVGSYEQYFGPGTRLTVT.

V usage is TRBV4-1 and J usage is TRBJ1-2, with D hard to call. V was cut by 4 bases and J by 2 bases, with 26 bases left in between. Germline V gene sequence: CDR1 MGHRA, CDR2 YSYEKL. The CDR3 has 19 amino acids. CDR3 nucleotides: TGCGCCAGCAGCCGCGTTCAGCTAGGTCACAATGTGGGGAACTATGGCTACACCTTC. Translated: CASSRVQLGHNVGNYGYTF.

The CDR3 spells CASSTGGHSSYNEQFF. In DNA, the CDR3 is TGTGCCAGTAGTACAGGGGGCCATAGCTCCTACAATGAGCAGTTCTTC. The V call is TRBV19, the J call TRBJ2-1; 8 nucleotides match TRBD1. CDR1 and CDR2 (germline): LNHDA, SQIVND (reference sequence). The CDR3 covers 16 residues. V gave up 4 bases and J gave up 0 bases; unmatched junction bases: 5.

The chain couples TRBV2 to TRBJ2-7, with D unclear. The V end lost 5 bases, the J end lost 6 bases, and 11 bases lay between the germline ends. This CDR3 has 12 amino acids. Germline CDR1 is SNHLY and CDR2 is FYNNEI. As DNA, the CDR3 is TGTGCCAGCAGTTCTTTGACCGGCGAGCAGTACTTC. As protein: CASSSLTGEQYF.